This T cell receptor beta chain emerged from a study of blood T cells in healthy people across ages. Study outcomes and limitations: Estimates of diversity drawn from one million T cells were considered underestimates.

About this clonotype: Its antigen is unidentified. This may come from a read error, since a much larger clone is one base off.

V was cut by 5 bases and J by 7 bases, with 13 bases left in between. Germline CDR1 reads SGDLS; CDR2 reads YYNGEE. There are 13 residues in the CDR3. The use of a sample-barcoded 5' primer and a J-beta primer mix characterized a second PCR of about 6 to 11 cycles. Each single sample gave us at least 3 million CDR3-containing paired-end reads. Using its own MiXCR run on the 5' RACE reads, TCRdb lists one record per CDR3 protein. The sample consists of 710,000 or so distinct CDR3 sequences, approximately 31% of them appearing once. Per-sample PBMC isolation yielded at least 6.5 million cells. This sequence joins TRBV9 and TRBJ2-1, with D perhaps assigned TRBD1 or TRBD2 (5 bases each). Sequenced input: blood. The receptor's source is a woman of 80 years or more in good health. CDR3 nucleotide sequence: TGTGCCAGCAGGATGACTGAGGGGAATGAGCAGTTCTTC. Translation: CASRMTEGNEQFF.